What follows are 20 T cell receptor beta chains derived from one specimen sequenced in a study of T-cell memory formation after mild COVID-19. TCRdb recomputed calls from the 5' RACE reads with MiXCR, one row per CDR3 protein. This table has 450,000 or so distinct CDR3 sequences, around a quarter appearing once. Sequencing was done on a sample of PBMCs or a T cell subset sorted from them (not recorded which). All receptors come from an adult woman who had mild COVID-19 (a few samples of this study predate the infection). Cell type and time point are not known.

This clonotype was detected a few times. This chain links TRBV7-6 with TRBJ2-2, with 8 bases that match TRBD2. There are 15 residues in the CDR3. Germline trimming cut 5 bases from V and 4 bases from J; bases unmatched to any gene: 6. CDR1 is SGHVS and CDR2 is FNYEAQ in the germline V gene. DNA for the CDR3: TGTGCCAGCAGCGGCGGGAGGCCAATCACCGGGGAGCTGTTTTTT. Its translation is CASSGGRPITGELFF.

This chain's CDR3 is CASSYSSGLAGRTYEQYF. The CDR3 DNA sequence: TGTGCCAGCAGTTACTCCTCTGGACTAGCGGGAAGAACCTACGAGCAGTACTTC. The chain links TRBV6-2 or TRBV6-3 to TRBJ2-7, with TRBD2 identical over 12 bases. V lost 0 bases and J lost 2; bases outside the gene matches: 8. This CDR3 region has 18 residues. Looked up from germline, CDR1 is MNHEY and CDR2 is SVGEGT.

This clonotype was detected only a few times. This chain joins TRBV9 and TRBJ2-1; 7 bases match TRBD2. This CDR3 contains 13 residues. Per germline, CDR1 SGDLS and CDR2 YYNGEE. Trimming took 7 bases from V and 8 from J; bases not matched to a gene: 9. The CDR3 nucleotides are TGTGCCAGCCAACGGGAGGTGGGCGATGAGCAGTTCTTC. Protein sequence: CASQREVGDEQFF.

DNA for the CDR3: TGTGCCAGCAGCTTAGGCTCGGGACACTTGAACACTGAAGCTTTCTTT. This gives the protein CASSLGSGHLNTEAFF. This chain uses TRBV7-8 with TRBJ1-1, with D perhaps matching TRBD1 (6 bases). This CDR3 is 16 amino acids long. V was pared by 1 base and J by 0 bases, with 12 bases between. Germline CDR1 is SGHVS and CDR2 is FQNEAQ.

V is TRBV9 and J is TRBJ2-7; D unresolved. CDR1 is SGDLS, CDR2 YYNGEE, per germline. The CDR3 totals 15 residues. The V and J ends lost 2 bases and 5 bases respectively, with 17 bases between them. The CDR3: CASSVGPPEFHEQYF. In DNA form, the CDR3 reads TGTGCCAGCAGCGTTGGACCGCCCGAGTTCCACGAGCAGTACTTC.

The rearrangement joins TRBV25-1 to TRBJ2-1; 9 bases fit TRBD2. Germline trimming cut 4 bases from V and 7 bases from J; bases unmatched to any gene: 8. The CDR3 runs to 15 residues. Germline CDR1 MGHDK, CDR2 SYGVNS. CDR3 in DNA: TGTGCCAGCAGTGCAGGTAGCGGGAGTCGAAATGAGCAGTTCTTC. Residues: CASSAGSGSRNEQFF.

This clonotype was seen at least ten times. CDR3 in DNA: TGTGCCAGCAGCTTGGGGCTCCTTACGACGCAGTACTTC. It translates to CASSLGLLTTQYF. The chain recombines TRBV5-4 with TRBJ2-7; D remains ambiguous. V shed 0 bases and J shed 9 bases, with 13 bases lying between them. The CDR3 contains 13 residues. Germline V gene lookup returns CDR1 SGHNT and CDR2 YYREEE (reference sequence). The variable domain in full, with the rest retrieved from reference TRBV5-4 and TRBJ2-7, is ETGVTQSPTHLIKTRGQQVTLRCSSQSGHNTVSWYQQALGQGPQFIFQYYREEENGRGNFPPRFSGLQFPNYSSELNVNALELDDSALYLCASSLGLLTTQYFGPGTRLTVT.

The J gene is TRBJ1-1, the V gene TRBV5-1; the D is unclear. With 4 bases removed from V and 1 base from J, the gap between germline ends came to 11 bases. Germline V gene data show CDR1 as SGHRS and CDR2 as YFSETQ. The CDR3 runs to 14 residues. The CDR3 region has the DNA TGCGCCAGCAGCATGGTTCCACCGAACACTGAAGCTTTCTTT. This encodes CASSMVPPNTEAFF. Based on the CDR3 plus reference TRBV5-1 and TRBJ1-1, the full variable domain is KAGVTQTPRYLIKTRGQQVTLSCSPISGHRSVSWYQQTPGQGLQFLFEYFSETQRNKGNFPGRFSGRQFSNSRSEMNVSTLELGDSALYLCASSMVPPNTEAFFGQGTRLTVV.

This chain connects TRBV7-6 to TRBJ2-1; D not certain. The ends were cut back, 2 bases at V and 5 bases at J, with 13 bases in the middle. Germline values: CDR1 SGHVS, CDR2 FNYEAQ. The CDR3 runs to 15 residues. CDR3 sequence: CASSLFLNTDNEQFF. In DNA form, the CDR3 reads TGTGCCAGCAGCTTATTCCTGAACACAGACAATGAGCAGTTCTTC.

This clonotype was seen more than once but under ten times. The chain employs TRBV12-3 or TRBV12-4 and TRBJ2-3; TRBD1 agrees at 8 bases. Trimming at V came to 3 bases and at J to 5 bases, leaving 13 bases not matched to a gene. The CDR3 has 17 amino acids. The CDR3 sequence is CASSFPLRTGSQDTQYF. In DNA, the CDR3 is TGTGCCAGCAGTTTTCCTCTGCGGACAGGGTCGCAAGATACGCAGTATTTT.

The chain recombines TRBV5-5 with TRBJ2-5, with 10 bases matching TRBD1. The CDR3 sequence is 15 residues long. Germline CDR1 and CDR2: SGHKS and YYEKEE (reference sequence). V lost 2 bases and J lost 5; bases outside the gene matches: 6. In nucleotides, the CDR3 is TGTGCCAGCAGCTTCGGGGACAGGGGAGGGGAGACCCAGTACTTC. This codes for CASSFGDRGGETQYF.

The J gene is TRBJ2-7, the V gene TRBV29-1; D remains unclear. V was cut by 4 bases and J by 4 bases, with 8 bases left in between. The CDR3 has 11 amino acids. Germline values: CDR1 SQVTM, CDR2 ANQGSEA. In DNA, the CDR3 is TGCAGCGTTGCGTGGGGATACGAGCAGTACTTC. Translating gives CSVAWGYEQYF.

The rearrangement joins TRBV19 to TRBJ1-6; D gene ambiguous. This CDR3 contains 14 residues. Trimming took 3 bases from V and 10 from J, leaving 13 bases between them. Germline-derived CDR1 and CDR2 are LNHDA and SQIVND (reference sequence). CDR3 coding DNA: TGTGCCAGTAGTATCCACGGATTCGGCTCACCCCTCCACTTT. It yields the protein CASSIHGFGSPLHF.

The rearrangement uses TRBV12-3 or TRBV12-4 and TRBJ2-3; D possibly matches TRBD1 or TRBD2 (5 bases each). V dropped 5 bases and J dropped 1 base, with 13 bases sitting between them. The CDR3 runs 15 residues. CDR3 nucleotides: TGTGCCAGCAGTCTACAGGACTTGGGCACAGATACGCAGTATTTT. Encoded protein: CASSLQDLGTDTQYF.

The CDR3 is CASRQGTIGNYGYTF. The CDR3 DNA is TGTGCCAGCAGACAGGGGACCATAGGAAACTATGGCTACACCTTC. This sequence joins TRBV7-2 and TRBJ1-2; 7 nucleotides align to TRBD1. The CDR3 is 15 residues long. CDR1 is SGHTA and CDR2 is FQGNSA in the germline V gene. The V and J ends lost 6 bases and 2 bases, in that order; junction bases with no gene match: 9.

The CDR3 region has the DNA TGTGCCAGCACCACTACCGGGGGACAGGGGGCCTACGAGCAGTACTTC. This codes for CASTTTGGQGAYEQYF. The genes are TRBV28 and TRBJ2-7, with TRBD1 matching over 11 bases. J was trimmed by 2 bases and V by 7 bases; bases with no gene match: 10. Germline loops: CDR1 MDHEN, CDR2 SYDVKM. The CDR3 has 16 amino acids.

V gene TRBV7-6 combines with J gene TRBJ2-7; no firm D call. This CDR3 has 15 amino acids. The V and J ends lost 1 base and 2 bases respectively, with 12 bases between them. Germline V gene sequence: CDR1 SGHVS, CDR2 FNYEAQ. CDR3 residues: CASSLEDGLPYEQYF. In DNA form, the CDR3 reads TGTGCCAGCAGCTTAGAGGACGGGTTGCCCTACGAGCAGTACTTC.

This clonotype has only a few counts. The rearrangement uses TRBV10-3 and TRBJ2-5; TRBD2 agrees at 11 bases. V shed 5 bases and J 5 bases; nucleotides not matched to a gene: 7. This CDR3 spans 15 amino acids. Germline CDR1 ENHRY, CDR2 SYGVKD. As DNA, the CDR3 is TGTGCCATCAGTTCTAGCGGGGGGCAGCGGGAGACCCAGTACTTC. It is translated as CAISSSGGQRETQYF.

This clonotype was found a few times. The genes are TRBV29-1 and TRBJ2-2; D uncertain. This CDR3 has 13 residues. Germline V CDR1 and CDR2: SQVTM, ANQGSEA. V was pared by 6 bases and J by 0 bases, with 8 bases between. The CDR3 is CSVRSANTGELFF. The CDR3 DNA reads TGCAGCGTCCGGTCCGCGAACACCGGGGAGCTGTTTTTT.

The rearrangement links TRBV3-1 to TRBJ1-2, with 7 bases fitting TRBD1. The CDR3 extends over 14 amino acids. Germline CDR1 reads LGHDT; CDR2 reads YNNKEL (reference sequence). V was clipped by 5 bases and J by 3 bases; unmatched bases: 6. The CDR3 region has the DNA TGTGCCAGCAGCTATCAACAGGGGCACTATGGCTACACCTTC. This gives the protein CASSYQQGHYGYTF.